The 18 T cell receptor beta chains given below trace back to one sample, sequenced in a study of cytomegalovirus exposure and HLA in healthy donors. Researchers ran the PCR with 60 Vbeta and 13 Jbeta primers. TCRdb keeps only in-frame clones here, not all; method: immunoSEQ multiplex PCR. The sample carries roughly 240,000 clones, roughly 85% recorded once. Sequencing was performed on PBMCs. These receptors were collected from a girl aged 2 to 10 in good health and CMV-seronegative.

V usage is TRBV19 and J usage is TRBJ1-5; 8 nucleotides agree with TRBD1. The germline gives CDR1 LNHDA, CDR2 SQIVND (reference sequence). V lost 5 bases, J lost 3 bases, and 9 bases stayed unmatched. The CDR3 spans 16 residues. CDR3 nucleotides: TGTGCCAGTAGTCGGACAGGGCCCAATCCCAATCAGCCCCAGCATTTT. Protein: CASSRTGPNPNQPQHF. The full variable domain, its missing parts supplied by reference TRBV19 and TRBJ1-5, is DGGITQSPKYLFRKEGQNVTLSCEQNLNHDAMYWYRQDPGQGLRLIYYSQIVNDFQKGDIAEGYSVSREKKESFPLTVTSAQKNPTAFYLCASSRTGPNPNQPQHFGDGTRLSIL.

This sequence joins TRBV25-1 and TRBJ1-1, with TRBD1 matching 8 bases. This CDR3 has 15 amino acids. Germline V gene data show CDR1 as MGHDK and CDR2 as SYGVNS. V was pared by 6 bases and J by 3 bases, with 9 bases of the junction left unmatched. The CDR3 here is CASRRAGGGYTEAFF. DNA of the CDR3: TGTGCCAGCAGACGGGCAGGGGGCGGATACACTGAAGCTTTCTTT.

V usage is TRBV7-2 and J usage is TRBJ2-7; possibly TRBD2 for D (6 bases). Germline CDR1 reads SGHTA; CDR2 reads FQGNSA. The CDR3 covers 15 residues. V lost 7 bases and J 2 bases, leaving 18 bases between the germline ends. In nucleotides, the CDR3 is TGTGCCAGCAACTCCTTCCGGGACTGGCCCTACGAGCAGTACTTC. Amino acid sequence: CASNSFRDWPYEQYF.

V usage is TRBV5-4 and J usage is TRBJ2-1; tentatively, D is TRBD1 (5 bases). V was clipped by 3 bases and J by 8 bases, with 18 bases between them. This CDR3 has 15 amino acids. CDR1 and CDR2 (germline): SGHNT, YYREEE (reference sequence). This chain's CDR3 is CASSSNTLDIHEQFF. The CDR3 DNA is TGTGCCAGCAGCTCTAATACCCTGGACATCCATGAGCAGTTCTTC.

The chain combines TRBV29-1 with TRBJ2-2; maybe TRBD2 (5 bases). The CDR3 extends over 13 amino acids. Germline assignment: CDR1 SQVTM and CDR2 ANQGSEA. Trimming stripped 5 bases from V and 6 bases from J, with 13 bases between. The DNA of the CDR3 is TGCAGCGTTCGGACTGAGCTGGCCGGGGAGCTGTTTTTT. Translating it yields CSVRTELAGELFF.

CDR3 region: CASSLTPRQGANEQFF. Here the CDR3 DNA reads TGTGCCAGCAGCTTAACTCCTCGACAGGGGGCAAATGAGCAGTTCTTC. The V call is TRBV7-3, the J call TRBJ2-1, with 10 bases identical to TRBD1. V was clipped by 0 bases and J by 7 bases; unmatched bases: 6. The CDR3 is 16 residues long. The germline CDR1 and CDR2 sequences are SGHTA and FQGTGA.

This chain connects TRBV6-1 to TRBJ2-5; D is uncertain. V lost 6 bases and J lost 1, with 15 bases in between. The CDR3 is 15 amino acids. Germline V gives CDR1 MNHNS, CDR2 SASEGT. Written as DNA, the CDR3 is TGTGCCAGCAGCACCAAAGGTGGGCCCCAAGAGACCCAGTACTTC. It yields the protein CASSTKGGPQETQYF.

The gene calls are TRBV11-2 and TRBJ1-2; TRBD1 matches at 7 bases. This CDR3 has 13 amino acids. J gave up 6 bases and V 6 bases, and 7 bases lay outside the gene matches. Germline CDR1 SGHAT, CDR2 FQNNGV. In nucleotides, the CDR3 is TGTGCCAGCAGACAGGGGCTTAGTGATGGCTACACCTTC. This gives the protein CASRQGLSDGYTF.

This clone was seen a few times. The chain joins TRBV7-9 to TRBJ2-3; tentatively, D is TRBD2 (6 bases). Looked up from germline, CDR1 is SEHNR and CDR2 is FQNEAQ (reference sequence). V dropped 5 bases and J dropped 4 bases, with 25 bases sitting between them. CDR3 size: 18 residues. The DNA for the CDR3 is TGTGCCAGCAGCCTTCCCTCAGGGACCTTGGAGGGCGCAGATACGCAGTATTTT. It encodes CASSLPSGTLEGADTQYF.

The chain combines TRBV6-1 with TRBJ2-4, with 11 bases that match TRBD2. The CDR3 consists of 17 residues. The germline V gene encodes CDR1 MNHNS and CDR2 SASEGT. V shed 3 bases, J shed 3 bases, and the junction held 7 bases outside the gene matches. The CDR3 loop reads CASSDPTSGGVKNIQYF. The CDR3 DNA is TGTGCCAGCAGTGATCCAACTAGCGGGGGCGTCAAAAACATTCAGTACTTC.

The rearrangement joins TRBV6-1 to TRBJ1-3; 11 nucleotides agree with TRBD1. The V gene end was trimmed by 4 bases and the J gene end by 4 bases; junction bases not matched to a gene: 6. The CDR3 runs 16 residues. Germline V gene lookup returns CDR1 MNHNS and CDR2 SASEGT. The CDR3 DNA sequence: TGTGCCAGCAGTGCGGACAGGGGGCTAAACGGAAACACCATATATTTT. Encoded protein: CASSADRGLNGNTIYF.

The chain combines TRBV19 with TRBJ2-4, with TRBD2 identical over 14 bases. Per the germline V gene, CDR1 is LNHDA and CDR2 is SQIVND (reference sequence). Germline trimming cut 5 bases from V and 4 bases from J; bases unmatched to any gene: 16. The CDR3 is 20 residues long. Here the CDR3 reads CASSPTGLAGEYTLKNIQYF. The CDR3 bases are TGTGCCAGTAGTCCGACGGGACTAGCGGGAGAGTATACGCTAAAAAACATTCAGTACTTC.

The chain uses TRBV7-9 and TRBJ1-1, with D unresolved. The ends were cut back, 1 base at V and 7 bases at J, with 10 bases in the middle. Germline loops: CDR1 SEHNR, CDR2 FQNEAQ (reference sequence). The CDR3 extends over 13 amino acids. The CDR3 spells CASSLVGNVEAFF. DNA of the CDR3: TGTGCCAGCAGCTTAGTCGGGAATGTTGAAGCTTTCTTT.

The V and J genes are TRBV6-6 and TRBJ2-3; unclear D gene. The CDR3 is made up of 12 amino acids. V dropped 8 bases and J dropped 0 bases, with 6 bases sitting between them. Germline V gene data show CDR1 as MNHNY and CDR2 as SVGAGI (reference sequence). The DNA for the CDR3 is TGTGCCAGCGGAGCGAGCACAGATACGCAGTATTTT. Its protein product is CASGASTDTQYF.

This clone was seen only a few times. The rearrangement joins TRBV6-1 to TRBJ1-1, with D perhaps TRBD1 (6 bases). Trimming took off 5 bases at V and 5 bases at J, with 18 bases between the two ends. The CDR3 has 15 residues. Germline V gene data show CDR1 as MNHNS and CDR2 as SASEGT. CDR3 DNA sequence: TGTGCCAGCAGTAGGCAAGGGGGAGTAAGGACTGAAGCTTTCTTT. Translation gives CASSRQGGVRTEAFF.

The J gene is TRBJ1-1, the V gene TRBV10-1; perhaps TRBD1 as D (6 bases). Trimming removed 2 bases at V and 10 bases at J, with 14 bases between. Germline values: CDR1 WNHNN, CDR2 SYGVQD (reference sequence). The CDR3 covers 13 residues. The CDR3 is CASSEEQGIGAFF. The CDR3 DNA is TGCGCCAGCAGTGAGGAGCAGGGGATAGGAGCTTTCTTT.

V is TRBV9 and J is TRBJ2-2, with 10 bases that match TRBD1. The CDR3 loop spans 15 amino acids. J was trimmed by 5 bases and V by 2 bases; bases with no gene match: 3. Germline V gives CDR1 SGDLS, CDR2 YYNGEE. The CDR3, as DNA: TGTGCCAGCAGCGTGTGGACAGGGGGAACCGGGGAGCTGTTTTTT. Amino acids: CASSVWTGGTGELFF.

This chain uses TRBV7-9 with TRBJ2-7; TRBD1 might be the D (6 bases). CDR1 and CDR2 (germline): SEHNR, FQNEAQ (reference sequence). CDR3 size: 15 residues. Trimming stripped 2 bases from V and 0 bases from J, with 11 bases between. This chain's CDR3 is CASSLRTESSYEQYF. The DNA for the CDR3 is TGTGCCAGCAGCTTACGGACAGAGAGCTCCTACGAGCAGTACTTC. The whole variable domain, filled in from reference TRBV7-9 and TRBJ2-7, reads DTGVSQNPRHKITKRGQNVTFRCDPISEHNRLYWYRQTLGQGPEFLTYFQNEAQLEKSRLLSDRFSAERPKGSFSTLEIQRTEQGDSAMYLCASSLRTESSYEQYFGPGTRLTVT.